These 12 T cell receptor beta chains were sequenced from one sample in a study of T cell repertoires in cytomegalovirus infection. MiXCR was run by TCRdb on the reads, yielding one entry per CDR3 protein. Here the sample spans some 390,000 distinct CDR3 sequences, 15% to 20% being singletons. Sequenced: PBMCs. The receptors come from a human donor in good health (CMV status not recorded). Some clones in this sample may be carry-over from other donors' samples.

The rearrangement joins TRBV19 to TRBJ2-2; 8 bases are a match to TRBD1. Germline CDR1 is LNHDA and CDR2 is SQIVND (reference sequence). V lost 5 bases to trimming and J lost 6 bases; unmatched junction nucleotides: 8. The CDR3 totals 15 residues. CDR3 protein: CASSWNRGIAGELFF. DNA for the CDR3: TGTGCCAGTAGTTGGAACAGGGGGATTGCCGGGGAGCTGTTTTTT.

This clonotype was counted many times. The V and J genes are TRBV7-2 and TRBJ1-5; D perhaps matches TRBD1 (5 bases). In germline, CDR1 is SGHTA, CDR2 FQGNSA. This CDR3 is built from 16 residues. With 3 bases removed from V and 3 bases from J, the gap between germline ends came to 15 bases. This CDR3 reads CASSLGGGVPNQPQHF. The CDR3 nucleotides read TGTGCCAGCAGCTTGGGCGGGGGAGTCCCCAATCAGCCCCAGCATTTT.

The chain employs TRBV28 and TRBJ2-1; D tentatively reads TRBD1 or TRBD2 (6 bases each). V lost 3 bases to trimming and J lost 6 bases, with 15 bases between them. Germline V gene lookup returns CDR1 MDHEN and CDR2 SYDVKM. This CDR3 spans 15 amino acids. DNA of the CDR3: TGTGCCAGCAGTTTTTCGGGGGCTAGATCCAATGAGCAGTTCTTC. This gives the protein CASSFSGARSNEQFF. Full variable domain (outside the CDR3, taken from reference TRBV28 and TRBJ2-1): DVKVTQSSRYLVKRTGEKVFLECVQDMDHENMFWYRQDPGLGLRLIYFSYDVKMKEKGDIPEGYSVSREKKERFSLILESASTNQTSMYLCASSFSGARSNEQFFGPGTRLTVL.

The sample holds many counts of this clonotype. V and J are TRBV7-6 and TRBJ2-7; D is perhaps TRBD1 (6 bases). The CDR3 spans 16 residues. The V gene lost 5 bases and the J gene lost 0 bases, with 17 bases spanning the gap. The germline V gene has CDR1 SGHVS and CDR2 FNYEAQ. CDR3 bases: TGTGCCAGCAGCCCGGGCCAGGGGTTCAGCTCCTACGAGCAGTACTTC. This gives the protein CASSPGQGFSSYEQYF.

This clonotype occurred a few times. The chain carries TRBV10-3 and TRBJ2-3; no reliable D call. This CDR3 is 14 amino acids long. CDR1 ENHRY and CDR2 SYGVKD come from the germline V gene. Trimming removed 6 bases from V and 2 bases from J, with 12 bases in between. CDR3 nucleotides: TGTGCCATCAGCCGTGGAGAGAACACAGATACGCAGTATTTT. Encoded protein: CAISRGENTDTQYF.

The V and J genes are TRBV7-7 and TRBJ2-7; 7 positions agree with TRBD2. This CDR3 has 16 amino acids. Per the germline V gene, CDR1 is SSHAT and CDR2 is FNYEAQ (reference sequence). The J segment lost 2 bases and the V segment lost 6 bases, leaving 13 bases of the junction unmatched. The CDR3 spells CASRSPLDGRPYEQYF. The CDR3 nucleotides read TGTGCCAGCAGGTCACCCCTAGACGGGAGGCCCTACGAGCAGTACTTC.

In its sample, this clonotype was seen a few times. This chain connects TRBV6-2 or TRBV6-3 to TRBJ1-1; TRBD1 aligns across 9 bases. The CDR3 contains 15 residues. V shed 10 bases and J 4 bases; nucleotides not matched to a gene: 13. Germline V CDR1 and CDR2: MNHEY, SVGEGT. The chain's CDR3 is CATSFPGQGLTEAFF. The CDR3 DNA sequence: TGTGCCACATCTTTTCCGGGACAGGGCCTCACTGAAGCTTTCTTT.

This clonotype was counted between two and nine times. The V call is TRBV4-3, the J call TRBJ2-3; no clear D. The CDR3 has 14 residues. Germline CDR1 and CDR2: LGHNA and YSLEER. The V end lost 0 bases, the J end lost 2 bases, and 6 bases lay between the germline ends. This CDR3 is CASSQESLTDTQYF. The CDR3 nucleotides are TGCGCCAGCAGCCAAGAGAGCCTCACAGATACGCAGTATTTT.

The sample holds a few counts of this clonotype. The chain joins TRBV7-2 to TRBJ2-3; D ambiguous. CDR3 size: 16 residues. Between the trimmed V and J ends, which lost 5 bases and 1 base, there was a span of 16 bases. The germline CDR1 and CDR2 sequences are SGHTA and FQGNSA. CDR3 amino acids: CASSLVFSAGTDTQYF. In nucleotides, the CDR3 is TGTGCCAGCAGCCTAGTATTCTCCGCAGGCACAGATACGCAGTATTTT.

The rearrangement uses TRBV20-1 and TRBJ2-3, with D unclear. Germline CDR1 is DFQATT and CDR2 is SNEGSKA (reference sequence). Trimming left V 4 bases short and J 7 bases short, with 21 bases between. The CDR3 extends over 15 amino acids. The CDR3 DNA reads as TGCAGTGCTAAAGGCGCCGCCCCAGCCGAAAATACGCAGTATTTT. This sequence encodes CSAKGAAPAENTQYF.

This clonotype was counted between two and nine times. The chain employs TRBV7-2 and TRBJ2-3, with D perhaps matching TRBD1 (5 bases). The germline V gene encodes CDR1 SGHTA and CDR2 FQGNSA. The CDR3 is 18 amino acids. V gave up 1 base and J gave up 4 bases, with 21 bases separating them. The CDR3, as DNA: TGTGCCAGCAGCTTAGAAAGGGGATCCCCTGACGCTCCAGATACGCAGTATTTT. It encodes CASSLERGSPDAPDTQYF.

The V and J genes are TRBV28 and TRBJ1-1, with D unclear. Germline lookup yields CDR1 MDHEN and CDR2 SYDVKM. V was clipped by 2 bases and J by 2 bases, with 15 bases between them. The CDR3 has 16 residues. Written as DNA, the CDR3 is TGTGCCAGCAGTTTACATTTCGGGGTGCGTAACACTGAAGCTTTCTTT. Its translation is CASSLHFGVRNTEAFF.